A single sample is the source of the 19 T cell receptor beta chains below, sequenced in a study of shared clonotypes between healthy human individuals. The table came from immunoSEQ multiplex PCR; TCRdb's copy has only in-frame clones and leaves some out. The sample consists of over a million clones, roughly 75% of them appearing once. The sample was memory CD4+ T cells sorted from blood. As for subset: CD45RA-negative fraction. These receptors originate from a man aged 18 to 30 in good health.

This clone appeared once. The chain recombines TRBV5-6 with TRBJ2-7, with 11 positions matching TRBD2. CDR1 and CDR2 from the germline V gene are SGHDT and YYEEEE. This CDR3 region has 16 residues. V lost 3 bases, J lost 5 bases, and 10 bases stayed unmatched. In DNA form, the CDR3 reads TGTGCCAGCAGCTCCGTCGGGGGACTAGCGGTAAACGAGCAGTACTTC. Protein sequence: CASSSVGGLAVNEQYF.

The chain recombines TRBV6-1 with TRBJ1-4; TRBD1 might be the D (5 bases). The CDR3 has 13 residues. The V gene's germline CDR1 is MNHNS and CDR2 SASEGT. With 4 bases removed from V and 5 bases from J, the gap between germline ends came to 8 bases. CDR3 region: CASSVQGNEKLFF. CDR3 DNA sequence: TGTGCCAGCAGTGTTCAGGGAAATGAAAAACTGTTTTTT.

The chain carries TRBV7-2 and TRBJ1-1; D gene unclear. The V end was cut by 5 bases, the J end by 0 bases, with 13 bases between. The CDR3 contains 15 residues. The germline CDR1 and CDR2 sequences are SGHTA and FQGNSA. CDR3 loop: CASSPRAAMNTEAFF. As DNA, the CDR3 is TGTGCCAGCAGCCCCCGGGCGGCCATGAACACTGAAGCTTTCTTT.

CDR3 bases: TGCACCAGCAGGGAACGGGGGTCTTACGAGCAGTACTTC. Translating gives CTSRERGSYEQYF. This chain uses TRBV1 with TRBJ2-7; the D call TRBD2 from the table was never checked on the DNA. TRBV1 is recorded as a pseudogene. The CDR3 loop spans 13 amino acids.

The count of this clone is one. This chain connects TRBV14 to TRBJ2-2; the D is unclear. The CDR3 covers 15 residues. Trimming took 0 bases from V and 0 from J, leaving 5 bases between them. Germline-derived CDR1 and CDR2 are SGHDN and FVKESK. CDR3 residues: CASSQELANTGELFF. CDR3 bases: TGTGCCAGCAGCCAAGAACTGGCGAACACCGGGGAGCTGTTTTTT.

V is TRBV5-4 and J is TRBJ1-2; 7 nucleotides line up with TRBD1. V trimming: 4 bases; J trimming: 6 bases; junction bases outside the gene matches: 18. Germline V lookup: CDR1 SGHNT, CDR2 YYREEE (reference sequence). The CDR3 length is 17 residues. The CDR3 sequence is CASSQDLTGPYGDGYTF. The CDR3 DNA follows: TGTGCCAGCAGCCAAGATCTGACAGGGCCATATGGCGATGGCTACACCTTC. Filled out from reference TRBV5-4 and TRBJ1-2, the complete variable domain reads ETGVTQSPTHLIKTRGQQVTLRCSSQSGHNTVSWYQQALGQGPQFIFQYYREEENGRGNFPPRFSGLQFPNYSSELNVNALELDDSALYLCASSQDLTGPYGDGYTFGSGTRLTVV.

The V gene is TRBV29-1, the J gene TRBJ1-1; D ambiguous. The germline V and J ends were trimmed by 3 bases and 4 bases, with 9 bases remaining between them. The CDR3 runs to 12 residues. Per germline, CDR1 SQVTM and CDR2 ANQGSEA. The CDR3 protein is CSVDRDGTEAFF. The DNA for the CDR3 is TGCAGCGTTGATAGGGATGGCACTGAAGCTTTCTTT.

The chain couples TRBV29-1 to TRBJ2-2; TRBD2 matches 7 bases. This CDR3 contains 15 residues. J was trimmed by 6 bases and V by 7 bases; bases with no gene match: 14. Germline values: CDR1 SQVTM, CDR2 ANQGSEA. DNA for the CDR3: TGCAGCGCCTCCTGGGGGGGGTCATATTCCGGGGAGCTGTTTTTT. It is translated as CSASWGGSYSGELFF.

This clone was found a few times. The chain couples TRBV4-2 to TRBJ1-2; D might be TRBD1 (6 bases). Germline-derived CDR1 and CDR2 are LGHNA and YNFKEQ. This CDR3 is built from 13 residues. V was trimmed by 0 bases and J by 6 bases, leaving 8 bases between them. The CDR3 protein is CASSQEGGDGYTF. The CDR3 DNA sequence: TGTGCCAGCAGCCAAGAAGGGGGGGATGGCTACACCTTC.

This clone was found many times. The CDR3: CASSYRRGAGYEQYF. The CDR3 DNA follows: TGTGCCAGCAGTTACCGGAGGGGTGCGGGCTACGAGCAGTACTTC. The chain combines TRBV6-6 with TRBJ2-7, with a possible D match to TRBD2 (6 bases). The V end lost 2 bases, the J end lost 3 bases, and 14 bases lay between the germline ends. From germline, CDR1 is MNHNY and CDR2 SVGAGI (reference sequence). This CDR3 has 15 residues.

A few counts support this clone. The gene calls are TRBV19 and TRBJ1-5; D is unclear. The CDR3 loop spans 14 amino acids. The germline V gene has CDR1 LNHDA and CDR2 SQIVND (reference sequence). V dropped 5 bases and J dropped 0 bases, with 8 bases sitting between them. CDR3 residues: CASSAQYSNQPQHF. As DNA, the CDR3 is TGTGCCAGTAGTGCACAGTATAGCAATCAGCCCCAGCATTTT.

The genes are TRBV25-1 and TRBJ1-2; 12 bases map to TRBD1. Germline loops: CDR1 MGHDK, CDR2 SYGVNS. With V trimmed by 8 bases and J by 2 bases, 3 bases remained unmatched. The CDR3 covers 14 residues. The CDR3 DNA follows: TGTGCCAGCGCGGGACAGGGGGCGAACTATGGCTACACCTTC. It encodes CASAGQGANYGYTF.

V gene TRBV6-1 combines with J gene TRBJ1-4; the D gene is possibly TRBD1 (5 bases). V was clipped by 1 base and J by 4 bases, with 10 bases between them. The CDR3 is 15 amino acids. CDR1 and CDR2 from the germline V gene are MNHNS and SASEGT. The CDR3 loop reads CASSEGMGDNEKLFF. DNA for the CDR3: TGTGCCAGCAGTGAAGGGATGGGGGATAATGAAAAACTGTTTTTT.

This clone has more than one count but fewer than ten. The DNA for the CDR3 is TGTGCCCACGGAGGGGTGGGTCAGCCCCAGCATTTT. Translating gives CAHGGVGQPQHF. The chain uses TRBV6-5 and TRBJ1-5; weak D call: TRBD1 (5 bases). This CDR3 has 12 residues. Trimming removed 11 bases from V and 6 bases from J, with 14 bases in between. Germline V gene sequence: CDR1 MNHEY, CDR2 SVGAGI.

The gene calls are TRBV19 and TRBJ1-2, with TRBD1 as a possible D gene (5 bases). From germline, CDR1 is LNHDA and CDR2 SQIVND (reference sequence). Trimming stripped 3 bases from V and 2 bases from J, with 13 bases between. The CDR3 has 15 amino acids. Here the CDR3 reads CASSIDQGSNYGYTF. The DNA for the CDR3 is TGTGCCAGTAGTATCGACCAGGGTTCCAACTATGGCTACACCTTC.

This clone has only one observation. The chain links TRBV18 to TRBJ1-2; 8 bases fit TRBD1. Germline V CDR1 and CDR2: KGHSH, LQKENI. CDR3 length: 15 residues. After removal of 3 bases from V and 4 bases from J, the junction contained 7 bases not matched to a gene. CDR3 in amino acids: CASSPLGQEGYGYTF. The CDR3 region has the DNA TGTGCCAGCTCACCGCTGGGACAGGAAGGCTATGGCTACACCTTC.

The chain has TRBV7-2 and TRBJ1-4; tentative D call: TRBD1 (6 bases). Trimming took 8 bases from V and 11 from J, leaving 27 bases between them. The CDR3 sequence is 16 residues long. Germline loops: CDR1 SGHTA, CDR2 FQGNSA. CDR3 loop: CASARQTGKVGDKLFF. As DNA, the CDR3 is TGTGCCAGCGCCCGCCAAACAGGGAAAGTCGGGGACAAACTGTTTTTT.

In this sample, this clone turned up a few times. The chain couples TRBV5-6 to TRBJ1-5, with 7 bases matching TRBD1. Germline loops: CDR1 SGHDT, CDR2 YYEEEE. The CDR3 is made up of 15 amino acids. V lost 2 bases and J lost 7; bases outside the gene matches: 9. The CDR3 protein is CASSLGGAGRQPQHF. Here the CDR3 DNA reads TGTGCCAGCAGCTTAGGGGGCGCGGGTAGACAGCCCCAGCATTTT.

The rearrangement links TRBV7-2 to TRBJ1-2; a weak D match, TRBD1 (5 bases). CDR1 is SGHTA and CDR2 is FQGNSA in the germline V gene. The CDR3 totals 13 residues. The ends were cut back, 0 bases at V and 8 bases at J, with 10 bases in the middle. CDR3 DNA sequence: TGTGCCAGCAGCTTAGCGTGGGGCAGCGGCTACACCTTC. Amino acids: CASSLAWGSGYTF.